These T cell receptor beta chains were read from a single sample in a study of shared clonotypes between healthy human individuals. Here immunoSEQ multiplex PCR was the method, and the copy in TCRdb shows in-frame clones only, minus some. The sample lists under 1,100,000 clones; about 75% were seen once. Sequencing input: memory CD4+ T cells sorted from blood. The receptors derive from a young man in good health. CDR3s include the opening cysteine and the closing phenylalanine or tryptophan. A D gene is named only where the DNA matches it firmly. Clone size is shown for a subset of rows, as once, few, many or a class of expanded clone.

TRBJ2-7 - TRBD1 TRBV27 TGTGCCAGCAGTTCATTTTCCGGGACAGGGTGGAACGAGCAGTACTTC CASSSFSGTGWNEQYF
TRBJ1-6 - TRBD1 TRBV25-1 TGTGCCAGCAGTGAAGGGACAGGGGGGGGTAATTCACCCCTCCACTTT CASSEGTGGGNSPLHF
TRBJ2-4 - - TRBV5-6 TGTGCCAGCAGCCCGGGACTTCCAAACGCCAAAAACATTCAGTACTTC CASSPGLPNAKNIQYF
TRBJ1-5 - TRBD1 TRBV30 TGTGCCTGGCCCCAGATGACAGGGGTACTTCAGCCCCAGCATTTT CAWPQMTGVLQPQHF
TRBJ2-1 - - TRBV5-1 TGCGCCAGCAATGAACCGGGACTCTACAATGAGCAGTTCTTC CASNEPGLYNEQFF
TRBJ1-6 - TRBD1 TRBV27 TGTGCCAGCAGTTCGACAGGGGTTGGATCACCCCTCCACTTT CASSSTGVGSPLHF
TRBJ2-1 - - TRBV6-5 TGTGCCAGCAGTTACTCGAAGGACTTAGGGCAGTTCTTC CASSYSKDLGQFF
TRBJ2-7 few TRBD1 TRBV5-1 TGCGCCAGCGGCACCGGGACAGTCTCCTACGAGCAGTACTTC CASGTGTVSYEQYF
TRBJ2-3 many - TRBV9 TGTGCCAGCAGCGCTTATATCACAGATACGCAGTATTTT CASSAYITDTQYF
TRBJ1-6 once TRBD1 TRBV9 TGTGCCAGCAGCGTAGATAAGACAACAGGGGCTCGGTCACCCCTCCACTTT CASSVDKTTGARSPLHF
TRBJ2-1 - - TRBV20-1 TGCAGTGCTAGAGATCTGGGAGAGCAGTTCTTC CSARDLGEQFF
TRBJ2-3 - TRBD1 TRBV10-2 TGCGCCAGCAGTGAACAGGGGAAGGATACGCAGTATTTT CASSEQGKDTQYF
TRBJ1-2 - - TRBV5-1 TGCGCCAGCAGCTTTGGGGGGAATGCCCCTCTTAACTATGGCTACACCTTC CASSFGGNAPLNYGYTF
TRBJ2-2 - TRBD1 TRBV5-1 TGCGCCAGCAGCCCCCCACGACAGGGGACCGGGGAGCTGTTTTTT CASSPPRQGTGELFF
TRBJ1-2 - - TRBV13 TGTGCCAGCAGCTTATTAAAGACAGTCTCCTATGGCTACACCTTC CASSLLKTVSYGYTF
TRBJ1-1 once TRBD1 TRBV10-3 TGTGCCTCCAGGGGGGCGAACACTGAAGCTTTCTTT CASRGANTEAFF
TRBJ1-4 few - TRBV6-1 TGTGCCAGCAGTGAAGCGCAACGGGCGAGGGAAAAACTGTTTTTT CASSEAQRAREKLFF